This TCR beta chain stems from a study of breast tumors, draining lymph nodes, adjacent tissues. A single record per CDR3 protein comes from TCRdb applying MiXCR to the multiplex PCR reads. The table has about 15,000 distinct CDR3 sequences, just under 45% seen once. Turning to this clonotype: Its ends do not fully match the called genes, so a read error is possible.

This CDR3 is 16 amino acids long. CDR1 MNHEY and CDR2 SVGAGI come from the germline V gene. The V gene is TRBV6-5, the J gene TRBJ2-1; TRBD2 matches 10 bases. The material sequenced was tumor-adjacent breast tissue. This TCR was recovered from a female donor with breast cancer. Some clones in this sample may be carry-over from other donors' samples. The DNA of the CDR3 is TGTGCCAGCAGTCCCCTGGGGAGCGGGGGGGCCGATGAGCAGTCCTTC. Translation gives CASSPLGSGGADEQSF.